The next 18 T cell receptor beta chains were all read from a single sample in a study of T cells of healthy individuals. TCRdb itself ran the 5' RACE reads through MiXCR, one entry per CDR3 protein. This table has 40,000 to 65,000 distinct CDR3 sequences, around 15% appearing once. The receptors shown here come from a human donor in good health.

The sample holds one count of this clonotype. The chain employs TRBV12-3 or TRBV12-4 and TRBJ1-2; TRBD1 aligns across 8 bases. V lost 5 bases and J lost 7; bases outside the gene matches: 12. The CDR3 spans 15 residues. The CDR3 sequence is CASSRPDRGGGGYTF. The CDR3, as DNA: TGTGCCAGCAGTCGCCCCGACAGGGGAGGTGGTGGCTACACCTTC.

In its sample, this clonotype was seen many times. The chain is built from TRBV5-1 and TRBJ1-3, with D perhaps matching TRBD1 (5 bases). This CDR3 contains 18 residues. Germline V lookup: CDR1 SGHRS, CDR2 YFSETQ. V shed 3 bases and J shed 0 bases, with 19 bases lying between them. CDR3 in amino acids: CASSWTGASVSSGNTIYF. The CDR3 nucleotides are TGCGCCAGCAGCTGGACCGGGGCCTCCGTCAGCTCTGGAAACACCATATATTTT.

This rearrangement joins TRBV7-2 to TRBJ2-5; D is unresolved. V shed 5 bases and J shed 5 bases, with 12 bases lying between them. The germline V gene encodes CDR1 SGHTA and CDR2 FQGNSA. The CDR3 runs to 13 residues. In DNA, the CDR3 is TGTGCCAGCAGCATCGGGCGGTTGGAGACCCAGTACTTC. It is translated as CASSIGRLETQYF.

This clonotype was counted ten times or more. The chain is built from TRBV20-1 and TRBJ2-1; D uncertain. The V gene's germline CDR1 is DFQATT and CDR2 SNEGSKA (reference sequence). This CDR3 comprises 14 residues. Between the trimmed V and J ends, which lost 3 bases and 3 bases, there was a span of 12 bases. The CDR3 nucleotides are TGCAGTGCTAGTTTAACGGCTTACTACAATGAGCAGTTCTTC. As protein: CSASLTAYYNEQFF.

This clonotype came up a few times. The chain carries TRBV11-2 and TRBJ2-3; no definite D call. Trimming removed 3 bases from V and 3 bases from J, with 13 bases in between. Germline V gives CDR1 SGHAT, CDR2 FQNNGV. The CDR3 contains 15 residues. As DNA, the CDR3 is TGTGCCAGCAGCTTTTTCCTTAAGCAAACAGATACGCAGTATTTT. Translated: CASSFFLKQTDTQYF.

The table lists this clonotype with a few counts. The chain combines TRBV4-3 with TRBJ1-1, with TRBD1 matching over 9 bases. The CDR3 covers 14 residues. The ends lost 3 bases at V and 4 bases at J; junction bases unmatched: 3. CDR1 and CDR2 from the germline V gene are LGHNA and YSLEER. CDR3 protein: CASSHGTGTTEAFF. The CDR3 DNA is TGCGCCAGCAGCCACGGGACAGGGACCACTGAAGCTTTCTTT.

This clonotype came up many times. J is TRBJ2-3 and V is TRBV4-3, with D unclear. Looked up from germline, CDR1 is LGHNA and CDR2 is YSLEER. The CDR3 covers 13 residues. V was shortened by 3 bases and J by 4 bases, with 8 bases between the two germline ends. The CDR3 sequence is CASSQGEADTQYF. DNA of the CDR3: TGCGCCAGCAGCCAGGGCGAGGCAGATACGCAGTATTTT.

This clonotype was detected many times. The rearrangement links TRBV29-1 to TRBJ2-7, with 12 bases aligning to TRBD2. Trimming took 7 bases from V and 7 from J; bases not matched to a gene: 8. Germline CDR1 is SQVTM and CDR2 is ANQGSEA. CDR3 size: 13 residues. In nucleotides, the CDR3 is TGCAGCGCCCGACTAGCGGGGGCGGGAGAGCAGTACTTC. Amino acids: CSARLAGAGEQYF.

This clonotype was observed a few times. The V and J genes are TRBV6-1 and TRBJ2-3; 8 bases align to TRBD1. Germline values: CDR1 MNHNS, CDR2 SASEGT. The CDR3 is made up of 14 amino acids. The V and J ends lost 10 bases and 4 bases, in that order; junction bases with no gene match: 10. DNA of the CDR3: TGTGCCACAGACGGACAGGGAACGGCAGATACGCAGTATTTT. Protein product: CATDGQGTADTQYF.

The chain recombines TRBV20-1 with TRBJ2-7, with 8 bases fitting TRBD2. V lost 0 bases to trimming and J lost 1 base; unmatched junction nucleotides: 5. The CDR3 consists of 15 residues. The germline V gene has CDR1 DFQATT and CDR2 SNEGSKA (reference sequence). CDR3 sequence (DNA): TGCAGTGCTAGAGATGCCGAGCGGGGGTCCTACGAGCAGTACTTC. Amino acid sequence: CSARDAERGSYEQYF.

This clonotype was seen a few times. The chain couples TRBV29-1 to TRBJ2-5; D gene unclear. This CDR3 contains 11 residues. CDR1 and CDR2 from the germline V gene are SQVTM and ANQGSEA. CDR3 in amino acids: CSGVNGETQYF. The CDR3 nucleotides are TGCAGTGGGGTAAACGGAGAGACCCAGTACTTC.

This clonotype was observed at least ten times. The gene calls are TRBV6-5 and TRBJ1-1; D gene ambiguous. CDR3 length equals 14 residues. The V gene's germline CDR1 is MNHEY and CDR2 SVGAGI. V was cut by 0 bases and J by 5 bases, with 10 bases left in between. The CDR3 spells CASSYSIKRTEAFF. In nucleotides, the CDR3 is TGTGCCAGCAGTTACTCGATTAAGCGTACTGAAGCTTTCTTT.

This clonotype was picked up a small number of times. The J gene is TRBJ2-7, the V gene TRBV18; D possibly corresponds to TRBD2 (5 bases). The germline CDR1 and CDR2 sequences are KGHSH and LQKENI. Trimming removed 2 bases at V and 3 bases at J, with 11 bases between. The CDR3 is 14 amino acids. This CDR3 is CASSPGRTFYEQYF. CDR3 DNA: TGTGCCAGCTCACCAGGACGGACTTTCTACGAGCAGTACTTC.

The chain uses TRBV11-3 and TRBJ2-1; unclear D gene. The germline gives CDR1 SGHNT, CDR2 YENEEA. The ends were cut back, 3 bases at V and 6 bases at J, with 9 bases in the middle. This CDR3 comprises 13 residues. CDR3: CASSFQVRNEQFF. CDR3 DNA: TGTGCCAGCAGCTTCCAGGTCCGCAATGAGCAGTTCTTC. Variable domain in full (rest from reference TRBV11-3 and TRBJ2-1): EAGVVQSPRYKIIEKKQPVAFWCNPISGHNTLYWYLQNLGQGPELLIRYENEEAVDDSQLPKDRFSAERLKGVDSTLKIQPAELGDSAVYLCASSFQVRNEQFFGPGTRLTVL.

This clonotype has at least ten counts. The chain has TRBV2 and TRBJ1-2; D not resolved. CDR1 and CDR2 (germline): SNHLY, FYNNEI. The CDR3 length is 13 residues. V lost 3 bases to trimming and J lost 4 bases, with 9 bases between them. The CDR3 nucleotides read TGTGCCAGCAGTGAGTCCAGTTTCTATGGCTACACCTTC. Residues: CASSESSFYGYTF.

At least ten counts were recorded for this clonotype. The chain joins TRBV24-1 to TRBJ1-2, with 8 nucleotides matching TRBD1. CDR3 length equals 15 residues. Germline V gives CDR1 KGHDR, CDR2 SFDVKD. V dropped 4 bases and J dropped 8; count of bases not matched to a gene: 11. Written as DNA, the CDR3 is TGTGCCACCAGTGACGACAGGGGCCCTTACCTGGGCTACACCTTC. Translation: CATSDDRGPYLGYTF.

This clonotype came up many times. The chain combines TRBV6-2 or TRBV6-3 with TRBJ2-1; D is unresolved. Looked up from germline, CDR1 is MNHEY and CDR2 is SVGEGT. With 6 bases removed from V and 3 bases from J, the gap between germline ends came to 6 bases. The CDR3 is made up of 12 amino acids. In DNA, the CDR3 is TGTGCCAGCAGAGGGCGCTACAATGAGCAGTTCTTC. Translating gives CASRGRYNEQFF.

This clonotype has ten or more counts. The genes are TRBV11-2 and TRBJ2-5, with no clear D. The CDR3 runs 12 residues. The V end was cut by 1 base, the J end by 5 bases, with 5 bases between. From germline, CDR1 is SGHAT and CDR2 FQNNGV. The CDR3 here is CASSLVSETQYF. The CDR3 DNA sequence: TGTGCCAGCAGCTTAGTCTCGGAGACCCAGTACTTC. The full variable domain, rest sourced from reference TRBV11-2 and TRBJ2-5, is EAGVAQSPRYKIIEKRQSVAFWCNPISGHATLYWYQQILGQGPKLLIQFQNNGVVDDSQLPKDRFSAERLKGVDSTLKIQPAKLEDSAVYLCASSLVSETQYFGPGTRLLVL.